This TCR beta chain comes out of a study of T-cell memory formation after mild COVID-19. Study context: Among the donors, TCR clusters were largely specific to each donor.

The sample holds a few counts of this clonotype. What it recognizes is unknown. TCRdb re-derived calls from the 5' RACE reads in MiXCR, one entry per CDR3 protein. The sample has roughly 130,000 distinct CDR3 sequences; roughly 6.2% are singletons. This CDR3 contains 12 residues. Trimming left V 3 bases short and J 9 bases short, with 12 bases between. Study-wide points: Within pre-infection memory, some responding clones were found, suggesting cross-reactive memory joined. Mostly located in CM and EM were contracting CD4+ clones, with contracting CD8+ clones located in EMRA.

J is TRBJ2-7 and V is TRBV12-3 or TRBV12-4; D is uncertain. This clonotype was sampled from an adult woman who had mild COVID-19 (a few samples of this study predate the infection). Cell type and time point are not known. Specimen: PBMCs or a T cell subset sorted from them (not recorded which). The CDR3 reads CASSFLPERQYF. Here the CDR3 DNA reads TGTGCCAGCAGTTTTTTACCGGAACGGCAGTACTTC.